Sequencing of this T cell receptor (beta chain) was carried out in a study of monozygotic twins with cystic fibrosis. Study-wide findings and caveats: The repertoire was suggested to be naive-dominated, clonality median roughly 0.0091.

Worth noting for this clone: Its antigen is undetermined.

Germline values: CDR1 MDHEN, CDR2 SYDVKM. Trimming pared 4 bases from V and 2 bases from J, leaving 4 bases between. The CDR3 is 12 residues long. Sequencing used immunoSEQ multiplex PCR; TCRdb keeps in-frame clones, though not all of them. The table has about 15,000 clones, 90% to 95% seen once. Sequenced sample: blood. The source is a girl aged 2 to 10 with cystic fibrosis. The chain links TRBV28 to TRBJ2-3; D is uncertain. The CDR3 reads CASSSPTDTQYF. CDR3 nucleotide sequence: TGTGCCAGCAGTTCCCCCACAGATACGCAGTATTTT. The entire variable domain, with the rest obtained from reference TRBV28 and TRBJ2-3, is as follows: DVKVTQSSRYLVKRTGEKVFLECVQDMDHENMFWYRQDPGLGLRLIYFSYDVKMKEKGDIPEGYSVSREKKERFSLILESASTNQTSMYLCASSSPTDTQYFGPGTRLTVL.